This T cell receptor beta chain was found in a study of blood T cell repertoires in COVID-19. Study-level background: The analysed material was cDNA or gDNA that came from T cells, B-cell-depleted T cells, or PBMCs.

Trimming took 2 bases from V and 1 from J, leaving 8 bases between them. CDR1 and CDR2 (germline): MNHNY, SVGAGI (reference sequence). CDR3 size: 14 residues. This table comes from immunoSEQ multiplex PCR, and its TCRdb copy is limited to in-frame clones, with some not included. The table shows 100,000 to 150,000 clones, with 70% to 90% occurring only once. The rearrangement links TRBV6-6 to TRBJ2-5; D is unresolved. Sequencing used peripheral blood. The sequence was collected from a human donor in a cohort sampled during active COVID-19. As DNA, the CDR3 is TGTGCCAGCAGTTACGAGGCAGTCCAAGAGACCCAGTACTTC. Protein product: CASSYEAVQETQYF.